A single sample is the source of the 17 T cell receptor beta chains below, sequenced in a study of T cell repertoires in cytomegalovirus infection. Using its own MiXCR run on the reads, TCRdb lists one record per CDR3 protein. The sample records 490,000 or so distinct CDR3 sequences, about 11% being singletons. Material: PBMCs. These receptors were collected from a human donor in good health (CMV status not recorded). Some clones in this sample may be carry-over from other donors' samples.

The table lists this clonotype with a few counts. The genes are TRBV14 and TRBJ1-3; no clear D. The CDR3 extends over 16 amino acids. Germline CDR1 is SGHDN and CDR2 is FVKESK. Trimming pared 0 bases from V and 2 bases from J, leaving 11 bases between. In DNA form, the CDR3 reads TGTGCCAGCAGCCAAGACGGACCGGGTCCTGGAAACACCATATATTTT. Translated, it gives CASSQDGPGPGNTIYF.

There are many counts of this clonotype. The CDR3 is CASSQTGVEQPQHF. The CDR3 bases are TGCGCCAGCAGCCAGACAGGGGTTGAACAGCCCCAGCATTTT. V gene TRBV4-1 combines with J gene TRBJ1-5; TRBD1 matches at 8 bases. From germline, CDR1 is MGHRA and CDR2 YSYEKL. CDR3 length: 14 residues. V trimming: 3 bases; J trimming: 7 bases; junction bases outside the gene matches: 5.

This clonotype was observed many times. The rearrangement joins TRBV6-2 or TRBV6-3 to TRBJ1-1; no reliable D call. CDR3 length: 14 amino acids. In germline, CDR1 is MNHEY, CDR2 SVGEGT. V shed 7 bases and J shed 3 bases, with 15 bases lying between them. CDR3 DNA sequence: TGTGCCAGCACTCTGGAGGGATTATACACTGAAGCTTTCTTT. Translation gives CASTLEGLYTEAFF.

V and J are TRBV2 and TRBJ2-3; 14 nucleotides match TRBD2. CDR1 SNHLY and CDR2 FYNNEI come from the germline V gene. CDR3 size: 15 residues. The J segment lost 4 bases and the V segment lost 6 bases, leaving 3 bases of the junction unmatched. The CDR3: CASRGTSGSSDTQYF. The CDR3 bases are TGTGCCAGCAGGGGGACTAGCGGGAGTTCAGATACGCAGTATTTT. The whole variable domain, remainder taken from reference TRBV2 and TRBJ2-3, is EPEVTQTPSHQVTQMGQEVILRCVPISNHLYFYWYRQILGQKVEFLVSFYNNEISEKSEIFDDQFSVERPDGSNFTLKIRSTKLEDSAMYFCASRGTSGSSDTQYFGPGTRLTVL.

This clonotype was detected many times. The chain has TRBV10-3 and TRBJ2-3; D perhaps matches TRBD2 (5 bases). The CDR3 has 15 amino acids. V was shortened by 2 bases and J by 4 bases, with 13 bases between the two germline ends. CDR1 is ENHRY, CDR2 SYGVKD, per germline. CDR3 in DNA: TGTGCCATCAGTGAGCGGACTCCCCAGTCAGATACGCAGTATTTT. Its protein product is CAISERTPQSDTQYF.

This clonotype was seen at least ten times. The gene calls are TRBV10-3 and TRBJ1-4; D possibly corresponds to TRBD1 (5 bases). The germline CDR1 and CDR2 sequences are ENHRY and SYGVKD. Trimming took off 3 bases at V and 5 bases at J, with 7 bases between the two ends. The CDR3 contains 13 residues. CDR3 region: CAISDRQNEKLFF. The CDR3 nucleotides read TGTGCCATCAGTGATAGACAGAATGAAAAACTGTTTTTT.

The sample holds many counts of this clonotype. The CDR3, as DNA: TGTGCCAGCACCCCGGATGTCAGGGCCGGCACTGAAGCTTTCTTT. This gives the protein CASTPDVRAGTEAFF. V gene TRBV11-2 combines with J gene TRBJ1-1; TRBD1 might be the D (5 bases). The CDR3 totals 15 residues. Looked up from germline, CDR1 is SGHAT and CDR2 is FQNNGV. V lost 7 bases to trimming and J lost 4 bases, with 19 bases between them.

The chain carries TRBV5-4 and TRBJ2-7, with D possibly being TRBD1 (6 bases). This CDR3 spans 13 amino acids. Trimming shortened V by 4 bases and J by 6 bases, and 14 bases separated the two germline ends. Germline-derived CDR1 and CDR2 are SGHNT and YYREEE (reference sequence). CDR3 coding DNA: TGTGCCAGCAGCGGCAGGGGTGCCTTCGAGCAGTACTTC. Residues: CASSGRGAFEQYF.

This clonotype was seen repeatedly, ten times or more. Here the CDR3 DNA reads TGTGCCAGCAGCCTTTTGACTAGCAACCAAGAGACCCAGTACTTC. It is translated as CASSLLTSNQETQYF. This chain connects TRBV7-6 to TRBJ2-5; TRBD2 matches 7 bases. Trimming removed 5 bases from V and 0 bases from J; junction bases left unmatched: 6. The CDR3 totals 15 residues. Germline CDR1 and CDR2: SGHVS and FNYEAQ.

This clonotype has at least ten counts. The V and J genes are TRBV12-3 or TRBV12-4 and TRBJ1-5; TRBD1 matches at 8 bases. The ends lost 5 bases at V and 0 bases at J; junction bases unmatched: 6. This CDR3 is built from 16 residues. The CDR3 DNA follows: TGTGCCAGCAGTCCTGGGGGGACAGGTAGCAATCAGCCCCAGCATTTT. Translating gives CASSPGGTGSNQPQHF.

On this clonotype: One end of the junction fails to match germline, which may point to a read error. V and J are TRBV2 and TRBJ2-2, with unresolved D. The CDR3 loop spans 14 amino acids. Germline V gene data show CDR1 as SNHLY and CDR2 as FYNNEI. CDR3 region: CGSSPDTNTGELFF. For the CDR3, the DNA is TGTGGCAGCAGTCCCGACACGAACACCGGGGAGCTGTTTTTT.

The chain employs TRBV3-1 and TRBJ1-6; TRBD1 matches at 7 bases. Germline V gives CDR1 LGHDT, CDR2 YNNKEL (reference sequence). J was trimmed by 5 bases and V by 1 base; bases with no gene match: 2. The CDR3 has 15 residues. The CDR3 is CASSQGQGNNSPLHF. The CDR3 region has the DNA TGTGCCAGCAGCCAAGGACAGGGCAATAATTCACCCCTCCACTTT.

This clonotype was seen ten or more times. V and J are TRBV7-8 and TRBJ1-5; unclear D gene. The CDR3 has 15 amino acids. Trimming left V 0 bases short and J 4 bases short, with 10 bases between. Per germline, CDR1 SGHVS and CDR2 FQNEAQ. The CDR3 DNA reads TGTGCCAGCAGCTTAGCGAGGATCTTGAATCAGCCCCAGCATTTT. Residues: CASSLARILNQPQHF.

This rearrangement joins TRBV7-9 to TRBJ1-2; D is perhaps TRBD1 (6 bases). Germline V lookup: CDR1 SEHNR, CDR2 FQNEAQ (reference sequence). This CDR3 has 14 amino acids. Trimming shortened V by 4 bases and J by 7 bases, and 16 bases separated the two germline ends. The CDR3, as DNA: TGTGCCAGCAGCTCGAAACGGGACACAGTTGGCTACACCTTC. Translating it yields CASSSKRDTVGYTF.

The J gene is TRBJ2-1, the V gene TRBV5-1, with TRBD1 matching 9 bases. The CDR3 loop spans 17 amino acids. J lost 12 bases, V lost 0 bases, and 16 bases had no gene match. Germline loops: CDR1 SGHRS, CDR2 YFSETQ. The CDR3 here is CASSLVSPGQGSLGQFF. The CDR3 coding sequence is TGCGCCAGCAGCTTGGTCTCACCGGGACAGGGTTCCCTTGGGCAGTTCTTC.

This clonotype was detected many times. The chain is built from TRBV20-1 and TRBJ1-5; D might be TRBD1 (6 bases). This CDR3 has 13 residues. Germline CDR1 is DFQATT and CDR2 is SNEGSKA (reference sequence). Trimming took off 3 bases at V and 10 bases at J, with 16 bases between the two ends. CDR3 bases: TGCAGTGCTAGGAAAGACAGGACTAGTCCCCAGCATTTT. Translated: CSARKDRTSPQHF.

This clonotype occurred many times. V gene TRBV12-3 or TRBV12-4 combines with J gene TRBJ2-2; 8 bases are shared with TRBD1. Unmatched junction bases numbered 8, after V lost 5 bases and J lost 6 bases. The CDR3 sequence is 15 residues long. CDR3 DNA: TGTGCCAGCAGTCTACCAGGGGGCCGGGCCGGGGAGCTGTTTTTT. Amino acids: CASSLPGGRAGELFF.